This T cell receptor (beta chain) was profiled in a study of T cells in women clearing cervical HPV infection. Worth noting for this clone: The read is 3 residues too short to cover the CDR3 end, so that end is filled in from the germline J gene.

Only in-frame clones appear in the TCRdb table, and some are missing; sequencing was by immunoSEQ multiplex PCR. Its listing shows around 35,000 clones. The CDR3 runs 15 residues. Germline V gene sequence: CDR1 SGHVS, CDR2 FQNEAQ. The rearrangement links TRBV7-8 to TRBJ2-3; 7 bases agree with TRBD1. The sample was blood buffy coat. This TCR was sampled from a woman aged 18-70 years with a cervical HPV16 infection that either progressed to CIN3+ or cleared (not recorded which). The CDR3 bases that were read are TGTGCCAGCAGGGACGACAGGGAAAATAAAGAGACG. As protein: CASRDDRENKET. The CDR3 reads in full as CASRDDRENKETQYF. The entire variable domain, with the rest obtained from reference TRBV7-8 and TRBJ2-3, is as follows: GAGVSQSPRYKVAKRGQDVALRCDPISGHVSLFWYQQALGQGPEFLTYFQNEAQLDKSGLPSDRFFAERPEGSVSTLKIQRTQQEDSAVYLCASRDDRENKETQYFGPGTRLTVL.